Listed below are T cell receptor beta chains from one sample, sequenced in a study of T cells expressing NK-cell markers. TCRdb reanalyzed the 5' RACE reads and collapses them to one entry per CDR3 protein, without DNA. The repertoire shows 140,000 to 150,000 distinct CDR3 sequences; the top ten hold approximately 12%. The sequenced material came from blood T cells: a sorted CD56 or NKG2C T cell subset, CD4+ or CD8+ T cells, or bulk PBMC T cells (not recorded which). The source of these receptors is a man between 18 and 29 years old in good health. Each CDR3 is given with its conserved first and last residue.

j_gene: TRBJ2-5
v_gene: TRBV6-2/TRBV6-3
CDR3aa: CASSYLGRDAPGETQYF

j_gene: TRBJ2-3
v_gene: TRBV9
CDR3aa: CASSQSLADTQYF

j_gene: TRBJ2-2
v_gene: TRBV29-1
CDR3aa: CSAELENTGELFF

j_gene: TRBJ1-6
v_gene: TRBV12-3/TRBV12-4
CDR3aa: CASKVQGNNSPLHF

j_gene: TRBJ2-1
v_gene: TRBV7-8
CDR3aa: CASSLAREYNEQFF

j_gene: TRBJ2-1
v_gene: TRBV5-1
CDR3aa: CASSLAPQGRYNEQFF

j_gene: TRBJ2-7
v_gene: TRBV4-3
CDR3aa: CASSQDRVWTSGTEQYF

j_gene: TRBJ2-2
v_gene: TRBV19
CDR3aa: CASSIGYGQGGNTGELFF

j_gene: TRBJ2-7
v_gene: TRBV6-1
CDR3aa: CASSEAVLAGAYEQYF

j_gene: TRBJ2-5
v_gene: TRBV5-1
CDR3aa: CASSPELAGGAETQYF

j_gene: TRBJ1-5
v_gene: TRBV28
CDR3aa: CASRRAGDGQPQHF

j_gene: TRBJ1-2
v_gene: TRBV12-3/TRBV12-4
CDR3aa: CASSTTGFLYGYTF

j_gene: TRBJ2-1
v_gene: TRBV27
CDR3aa: CASGLAAYNEQFF

j_gene: TRBJ2-1
v_gene: TRBV7-6
CDR3aa: CASSPKGAGRAFF

j_gene: TRBJ2-1
v_gene: TRBV28
CDR3aa: CASSLFASGSFNEQFF

j_gene: TRBJ2-2
v_gene: TRBV12-3/TRBV12-4
CDR3aa: CASSSPELASGELFF

j_gene: TRBJ2-3
v_gene: TRBV7-2
CDR3aa: CASSPNREGTDTQYF

j_gene: TRBJ2-3
v_gene: TRBV29-1
CDR3aa: CSAVPPDLAQYF

j_gene: TRBJ2-2
v_gene: TRBV10-3
CDR3aa: CAISSLATGELFF

j_gene: TRBJ2-2
v_gene: TRBV14
CDR3aa: CASSPTLVGAGELFF

j_gene: TRBJ2-1
v_gene: TRBV20-1
CDR3aa: CSASDYHSYNEQFF

j_gene: TRBJ2-5
v_gene: TRBV4-1
CDR3aa: CASSQPPGLAGEETQYF

j_gene: TRBJ2-3
v_gene: TRBV30
CDR3aa: CAWRRSADTTGTQYF

j_gene: TRBJ2-4
v_gene: TRBV11-2
CDR3aa: CASSFLLAKNIQYF

j_gene: TRBJ2-1
v_gene: TRBV5-1
CDR3aa: CASSQEGDFYNEQFF

j_gene: TRBJ2-7
v_gene: TRBV6-2/TRBV6-3
CDR3aa: CASSPTGQEFLFSYEQYF

j_gene: TRBJ1-2
v_gene: TRBV29-1
CDR3aa: CSVELAGGYYGYTF

j_gene: TRBJ2-3
v_gene: TRBV7-9
CDR3aa: CASSPPWGQGTTDTQYF

j_gene: TRBJ2-1
v_gene: TRBV24-1
CDR3aa: CATSGFTSASGWSSYNEQFF

j_gene: TRBJ2-1
v_gene: TRBV28
CDR3aa: CASSFPGGGQFF

j_gene: TRBJ2-3
v_gene: TRBV5-1
CDR3aa: CASSWPMASGATDTQYF

j_gene: TRBJ2-1
v_gene: TRBV28
CDR3aa: CASSPRTSGSASSYNEQFF

j_gene: TRBJ2-1
v_gene: TRBV6-5
CDR3aa: CASSLGTTAYNEQFF